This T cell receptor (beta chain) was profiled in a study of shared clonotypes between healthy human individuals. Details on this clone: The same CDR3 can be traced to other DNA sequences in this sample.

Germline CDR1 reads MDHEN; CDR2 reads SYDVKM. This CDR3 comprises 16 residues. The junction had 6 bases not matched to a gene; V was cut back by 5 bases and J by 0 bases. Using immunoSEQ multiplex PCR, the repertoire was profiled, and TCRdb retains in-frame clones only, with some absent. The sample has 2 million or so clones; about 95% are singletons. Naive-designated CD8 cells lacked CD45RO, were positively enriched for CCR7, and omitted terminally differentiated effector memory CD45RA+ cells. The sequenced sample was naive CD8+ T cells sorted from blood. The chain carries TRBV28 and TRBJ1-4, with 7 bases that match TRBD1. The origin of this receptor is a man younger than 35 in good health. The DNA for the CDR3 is TGTGCCAGCAGTGTCTACAGGGGCGCAACTAATGAAAAACTGTTTTTT. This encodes CASSVYRGATNEKLFF.